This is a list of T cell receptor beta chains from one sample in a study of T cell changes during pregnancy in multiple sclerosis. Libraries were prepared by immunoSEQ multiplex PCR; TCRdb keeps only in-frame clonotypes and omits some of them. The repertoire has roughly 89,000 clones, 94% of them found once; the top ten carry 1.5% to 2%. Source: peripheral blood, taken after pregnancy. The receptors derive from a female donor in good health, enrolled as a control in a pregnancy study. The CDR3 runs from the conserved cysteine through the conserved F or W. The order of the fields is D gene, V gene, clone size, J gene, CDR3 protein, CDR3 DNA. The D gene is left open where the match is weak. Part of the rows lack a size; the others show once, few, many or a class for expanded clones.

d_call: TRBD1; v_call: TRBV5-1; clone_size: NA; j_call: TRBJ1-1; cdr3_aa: CASSSGQPNTEAFF; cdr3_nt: TGCGCCAGCAGCTCGGGACAGCCGAACACTGAAGCTTTCTTT
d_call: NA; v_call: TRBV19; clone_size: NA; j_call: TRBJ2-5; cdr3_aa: CASSIQSTEYQETQYF; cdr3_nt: TGTGCCAGTAGTATCCAGTCGACAGAGTACCAAGAGACCCAGTACTTC
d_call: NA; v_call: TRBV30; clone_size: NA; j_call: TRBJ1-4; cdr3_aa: CAWSVTARGDEKLFF; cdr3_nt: TGTGCCTGGAGTGTAACGGCCCGGGGGGATGAAAAACTGTTTTTT
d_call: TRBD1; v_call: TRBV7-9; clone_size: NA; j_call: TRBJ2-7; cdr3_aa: CASSPSPWDRNYEQYF; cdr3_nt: TGTGCCAGCAGCCCTTCCCCCTGGGACAGGAACTACGAGCAGTACTTC
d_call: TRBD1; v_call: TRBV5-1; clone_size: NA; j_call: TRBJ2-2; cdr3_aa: CASSSGGATGELFF; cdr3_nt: TGCGCCAGCAGCTCAGGGGGCGCCACCGGGGAGCTGTTTTTT
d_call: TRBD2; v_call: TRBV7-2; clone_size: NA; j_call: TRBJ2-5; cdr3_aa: CASSFQRGVQETQYF; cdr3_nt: TGTGCCAGCAGCTTTCAGCGGGGGGTTCAAGAGACCCAGTACTTC
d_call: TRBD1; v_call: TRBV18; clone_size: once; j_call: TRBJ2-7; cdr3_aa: CASSRDRAYEQYF; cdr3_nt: TGTGCCAGCTCACGGGACAGAGCCTACGAGCAGTACTTC
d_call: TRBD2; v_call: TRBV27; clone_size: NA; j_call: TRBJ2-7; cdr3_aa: CASSLSGGGTYEQYF; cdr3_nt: TGTGCCAGCAGTTTGAGTGGGGGGGGAACCTACGAGCAGTACTTC
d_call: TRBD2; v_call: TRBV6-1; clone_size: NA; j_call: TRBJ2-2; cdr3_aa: CASSAGLAGGTGELFF; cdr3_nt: TGTGCCAGCAGTGCGGGACTAGCGGGAGGAACCGGGGAGCTGTTTTTT
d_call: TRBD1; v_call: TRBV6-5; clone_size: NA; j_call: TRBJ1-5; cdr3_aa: CASSYSRQGNQPQHF; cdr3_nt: TGTGCCAGCAGTTACTCGAGACAGGGGAATCAGCCCCAGCATTTT
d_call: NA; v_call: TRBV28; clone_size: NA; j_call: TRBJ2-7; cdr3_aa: CASRGDFYEQYF; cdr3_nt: TGTGCCAGCAGGGGGGACTTTTACGAGCAGTACTTC
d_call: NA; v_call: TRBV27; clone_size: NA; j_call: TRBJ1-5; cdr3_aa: CASSLSGTLSNQPQHF; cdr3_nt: TGTGCCAGCAGTTTATCCGGGACTCTCAGCAATCAGCCCCAGCATTTT
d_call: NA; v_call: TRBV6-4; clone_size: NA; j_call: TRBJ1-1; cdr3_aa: CASSEWGWTEAFF; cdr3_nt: TGTGCCAGCAGTGAATGGGGCTGGACTGAAGCTTTCTTT
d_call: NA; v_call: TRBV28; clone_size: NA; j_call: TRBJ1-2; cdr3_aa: CASSLGPGGNYGYTF; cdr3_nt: TGTGCCAGCAGCCTGGGGCCGGGGGGGAACTATGGCTACACCTTC
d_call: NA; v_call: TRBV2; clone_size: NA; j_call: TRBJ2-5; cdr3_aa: CASNQGFRGETQYF; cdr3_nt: TGTGCCAGCAACCAGGGGTTCCGGGGAGAGACCCAGTACTTC
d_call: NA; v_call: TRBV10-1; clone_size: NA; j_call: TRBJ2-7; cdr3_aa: CASSAHRDSSYEQYF; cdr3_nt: TGCGCCAGCAGTGCTCACCGGGACTCCTCCTACGAGCAGTACTTC
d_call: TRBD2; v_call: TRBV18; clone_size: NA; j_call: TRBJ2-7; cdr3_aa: CASSPGTSAYEQYF; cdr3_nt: TGTGCCAGCTCACCAGGGACTAGCGCATACGAGCAGTACTTC
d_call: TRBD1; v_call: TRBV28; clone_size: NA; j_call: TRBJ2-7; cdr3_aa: CASTKDREVDEQYF; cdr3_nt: TGTGCCAGCACTAAGGACAGGGAGGTCGACGAGCAGTACTTC
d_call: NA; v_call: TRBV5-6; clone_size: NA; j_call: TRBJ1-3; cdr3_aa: CASSLEESGNTIYF; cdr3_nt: TGTGCCAGCAGCTTGGAGGAGTCTGGAAACACCATATATTTT
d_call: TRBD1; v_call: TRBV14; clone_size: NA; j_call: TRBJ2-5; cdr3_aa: CASSPFGQGTQYF; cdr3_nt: TGTGCCAGCAGCCCTTTCGGACAGGGAACCCAGTACTTC
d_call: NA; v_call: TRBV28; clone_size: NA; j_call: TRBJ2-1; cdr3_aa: CASSLSGIQPYNEQFF; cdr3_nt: TGTGCCAGCAGTTTGAGCGGAATCCAACCCTACAATGAGCAGTTCTTC
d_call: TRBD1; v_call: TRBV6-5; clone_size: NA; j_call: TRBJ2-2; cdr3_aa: CASSTGADGELFF; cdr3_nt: TGTGCCAGCAGCACAGGGGCGGACGGGGAGCTGTTTTTT
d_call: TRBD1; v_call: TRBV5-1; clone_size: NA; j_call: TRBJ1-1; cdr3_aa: CASSAYEGAETEAFF; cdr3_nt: TGCGCCAGCAGCGCCTATGAGGGGGCCGAAACTGAAGCTTTCTTT
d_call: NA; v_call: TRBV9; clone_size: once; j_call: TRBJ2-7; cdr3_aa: CASSLSIGVTYEQYF; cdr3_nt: TGTGCCAGCAGCCTTTCCATCGGGGTTACCTACGAGCAGTACTTC
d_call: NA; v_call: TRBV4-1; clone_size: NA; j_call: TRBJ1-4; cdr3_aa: CASSQGDGTLGEKLFF; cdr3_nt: TGCGCCAGCAGCCAAGGGGACGGGACACTCGGTGAAAAACTGTTTTTT
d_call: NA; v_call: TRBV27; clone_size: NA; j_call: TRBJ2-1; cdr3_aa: CASREAARDLPTNEQFF; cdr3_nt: TGTGCCAGCAGAGAGGCCGCGAGAGATCTACCAACAAATGAGCAGTTCTTC
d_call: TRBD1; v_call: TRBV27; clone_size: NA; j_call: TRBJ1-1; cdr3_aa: CASSLPPPGQGTAFF; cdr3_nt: TGTGCCAGCAGTTTACCCCCGCCGGGACAGGGGACAGCTTTCTTT
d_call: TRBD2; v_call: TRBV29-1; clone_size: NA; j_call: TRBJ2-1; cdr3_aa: CSVDGSSGTLSYNEQFF; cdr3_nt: TGCAGCGTTGACGGGAGTAGCGGGACCCTCTCCTACAATGAGCAGTTCTTC
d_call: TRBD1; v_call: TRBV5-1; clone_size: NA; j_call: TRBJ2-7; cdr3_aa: CASSSPGQGYEQYF; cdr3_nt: TGCGCCAGCAGCTCGCCGGGACAGGGCTACGAGCAGTACTTC
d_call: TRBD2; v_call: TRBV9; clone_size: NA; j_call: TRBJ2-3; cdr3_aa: CASSVDGGSAGTDTQYF; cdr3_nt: TGTGCCAGCAGCGTAGATGGCGGGAGTGCCGGCACAGATACGCAGTATTTT
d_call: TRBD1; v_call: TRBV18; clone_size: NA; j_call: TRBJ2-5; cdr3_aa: CASSPTGVETQYF; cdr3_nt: TGTGCCAGCTCACCCACAGGGGTGGAGACCCAGTACTTC
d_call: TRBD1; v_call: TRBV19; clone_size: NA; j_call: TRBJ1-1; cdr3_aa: CASGSPGQGYGGTEAFF; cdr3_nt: TGTGCCAGTGGATCCCCGGGACAGGGTTATGGTGGCACTGAAGCTTTCTTT
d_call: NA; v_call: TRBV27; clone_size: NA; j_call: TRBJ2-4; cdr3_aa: CASGAPSLAKNIQYF; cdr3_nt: TGTGCCAGCGGCGCCCCTAGTCTAGCCAAAAACATTCAGTACTTC
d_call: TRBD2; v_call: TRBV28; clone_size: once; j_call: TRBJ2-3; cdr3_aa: CASIERGLTDTQYF; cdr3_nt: TGTGCCAGCATAGAGCGGGGCTTAACAGATACGCAGTATTTT
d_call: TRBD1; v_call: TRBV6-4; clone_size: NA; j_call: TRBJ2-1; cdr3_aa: CASSLDGGGQYNEQFF; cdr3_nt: TGTGCCAGCTCCCTCGATGGTGGGGGACAGTACAATGAGCAGTTCTTC
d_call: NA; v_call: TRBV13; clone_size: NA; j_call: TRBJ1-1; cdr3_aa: CASSRDTRIEAFF; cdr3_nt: TGTGCCAGCAGCCGGGACACGAGAATTGAAGCTTTCTTT
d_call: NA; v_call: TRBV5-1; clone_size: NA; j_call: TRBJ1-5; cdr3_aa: CASSYDSHNQPQHF; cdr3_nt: TGCGCCAGCAGCTACGACAGCCACAATCAGCCCCAGCATTTT
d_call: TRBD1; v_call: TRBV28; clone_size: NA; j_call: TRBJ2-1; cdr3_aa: CASIRQGVFHEQFF; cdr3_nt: TGTGCCAGCATTCGACAGGGGGTTTTCCATGAGCAGTTCTTC
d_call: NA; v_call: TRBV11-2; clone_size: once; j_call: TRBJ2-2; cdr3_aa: CASSGGLGNRGTGELFF; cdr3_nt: TGTGCCAGCAGCGGGGGCCTGGGCAACCGAGGAACCGGGGAGCTGTTTTTT
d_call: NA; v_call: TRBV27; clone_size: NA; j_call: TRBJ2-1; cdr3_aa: CASSLQGLGEQFF; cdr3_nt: TGTGCCAGCAGTTTACAGGGGTTGGGTGAGCAGTTCTTC
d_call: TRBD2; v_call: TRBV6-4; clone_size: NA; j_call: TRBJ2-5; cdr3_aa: CASSDSAGGPETQYF; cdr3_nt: TGTGCCAGCAGTGACTCAGCGGGAGGGCCAGAGACCCAGTACTTC
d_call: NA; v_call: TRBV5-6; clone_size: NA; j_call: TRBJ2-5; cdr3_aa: CASSLASQETQYF; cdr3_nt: TGTGCCAGCAGCTTAGCGTCCCAAGAGACCCAGTACTTC
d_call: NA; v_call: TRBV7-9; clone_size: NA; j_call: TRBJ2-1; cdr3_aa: CASSPRGGSSYNEQFF; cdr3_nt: TGTGCCAGCAGTCCCCGTGGGGGGAGCTCCTACAATGAGCAGTTCTTC
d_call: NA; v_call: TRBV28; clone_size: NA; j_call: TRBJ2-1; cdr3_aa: CASSLVGGLVNEQFF; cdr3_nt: TGTGCCAGCAGTTTAGTGGGGGGGCTGGTGAATGAGCAGTTCTTC
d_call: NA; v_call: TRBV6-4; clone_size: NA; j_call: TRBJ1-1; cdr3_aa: CASSREWNTEAFF; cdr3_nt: TGTGCCAGCAGTCGGGAATGGAACACTGAAGCTTTCTTT
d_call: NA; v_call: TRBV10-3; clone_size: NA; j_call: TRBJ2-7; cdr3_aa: CAISGAGSYEQYF; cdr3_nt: TGTGCCATCAGTGGGGCAGGGTCCTACGAGCAGTACTTC
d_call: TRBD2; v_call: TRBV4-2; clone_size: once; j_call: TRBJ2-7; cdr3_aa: CASSQGLTSGNPYEQYF; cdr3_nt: TGTGCCAGCAGCCAAGGACTTACTAGCGGGAACCCCTACGAGCAGTACTTC
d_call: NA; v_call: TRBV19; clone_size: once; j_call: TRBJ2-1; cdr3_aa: CASSPGTSWRDEQFF; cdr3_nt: TGTGCCAGTAGTCCGGGGACTTCCTGGAGGGATGAGCAGTTCTTC
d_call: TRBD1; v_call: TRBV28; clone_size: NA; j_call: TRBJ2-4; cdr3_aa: CASSFNPGQSTGNIQYF; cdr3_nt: TGTGCCAGCAGCTTCAATCCGGGACAGAGCACCGGGAACATTCAGTACTTC
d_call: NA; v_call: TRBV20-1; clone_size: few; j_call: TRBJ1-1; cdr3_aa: CSARSGQGAFF; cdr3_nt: TGCAGTGCTAGGTCGGGACAAGGAGCTTTCTTT
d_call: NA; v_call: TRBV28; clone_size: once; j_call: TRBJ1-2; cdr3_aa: CASSGPSDGYTF; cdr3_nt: TGTGCCAGCAGTGGGCCGTCCGATGGCTACACCTTC